This TCR beta chain is from a study of shared T cell receptors in the human thymus. In germline, CDR1 is SQVTM, CDR2 ANQGSEA. This CDR3 is 18 amino acids long. Unmatched junction bases numbered 17, after V lost 1 base and J lost 5 bases. Sequenced by immunoSEQ multiplex PCR; TCRdb stores in-frame clones only, minus some. In the table there are over 450,000 clones, more than 75% of which are singletons. These data also featured in a second study, about human thymus T cells. From that report: It was healthy Finnish infants having corrective surgery for congenital heart defects who were the donors. Thymus tissue was removed during corrective cardiac surgery. Thymic and blood repertoires appeared to display a bias in their usage of V and J genes.

Sequencing used thymocytes. The sequence came from a boy younger than two with a congenital heart defect. This chain connects TRBV29-1 to TRBJ1-1; 9 positions agree with TRBD1. CDR3 protein: CSVEAGTGTLTGGTEAFF. DNA of the CDR3: TGCAGCGTTGAAGCCGGGACAGGGACCCTTACAGGAGGGACTGAAGCTTTCTTT.